This TCR beta chain was sequenced for a study of cytomegalovirus exposure and HLA in healthy donors. Amplification used 60 Vbeta primers and 13 Jbeta primers. Method: immunoSEQ multiplex PCR; TCRdb's copy keeps in-frame clones and lacks some. Of fewer than 200,000 clones in the sample, more than 70% are singletons; the top ten hold less than 2%. About this clone: The antigen is not known.

The study, taken as a whole, reports: Information on immune exposure was restricted to one variable (CMV serostatus). Compared with the roughly 700-donor mean, an Asian-associated ancestry cluster reportedly had fewer N-insertions, according to a later analysis.

Unmatched junction bases numbered 11, after V lost 7 bases and J lost 2 bases. This CDR3 has 16 residues. The germline CDR1 and CDR2 sequences are SNHLY and FYNNEI. This TCR was recovered from a male donor in good health and CMV-seronegative. Sequences were obtained from PBMCs. The V gene is TRBV2, the J gene TRBJ1-3, with TRBD1 identical over 7 bases. This CDR3 is CASIRGGQITGNTIYF. In DNA form, the CDR3 reads TGTGCCAGCATCCGTGGGGGACAGATAACTGGAAACACCATATATTTT.